What follows are 3 T cell receptor beta chains derived from one specimen sequenced in a study of tumor-infiltrating lymphocytes in oesophageal squamous cell carcinoma. Each CDR3 protein gets one entry after TCRdb re-called the PCR reads with MiXCR. The table has fewer than 20,000 distinct CDR3 sequences, 47% seen once. Sequencing input: normal esophageal tissue next to the tumor. These receptors all stem from a female donor with esophageal squamous cell carcinoma.

This rearrangement joins TRBV5-6 to TRBJ2-3, with TRBD2 identical over 10 bases. V lost 1 base to trimming and J lost 3 bases; unmatched junction nucleotides: 5. The CDR3 is made up of 16 amino acids. Germline V gene sequence: CDR1 SGHDT, CDR2 YYEEEE. CDR3 DNA: TGTGCCAGCAGCTTGCCCCTAGCGGGAGTGACAGATACGCAGTATTTT. Translating gives CASSLPLAGVTDTQYF.

This clonotype was seen repeatedly, ten times or more. V usage is TRBV5-1 and J usage is TRBJ1-6, with TRBD1 matching 7 bases. The V gene's germline CDR1 is SGHRS and CDR2 YFSETQ. The length of the CDR3 is 15 residues. The J segment lost 5 bases and the V segment lost 7 bases, leaving 9 bases of the junction unmatched. The CDR3, as DNA: TGCGCCAGCGGCCAGACCGGGACAGATAATTCACCCCTCCACTTT. Residues: CASGQTGTDNSPLHF.

This clonotype appeared once. This chain connects TRBV6-5 to TRBJ1-5; D is uncertain. Trimming took off 5 bases at V and 4 bases at J, with 15 bases between the two ends. The germline V gene encodes CDR1 MNHEY and CDR2 SVGAGI. This CDR3 is built from 15 residues. The CDR3 coding sequence is TGTGCCAGCAGTGAACAACCAATACCGAATCAGCCCCAGCATTTT. As protein: CASSEQPIPNQPQHF.